The rows below give T cell receptor beta chains drawn from one sample of a study of blood T cell repertoires in COVID-19. The method was immunoSEQ multiplex PCR; TCRdb's version includes in-frame clones alone and lacks a portion of them. The sample lists roughly 14,000 clones; approximately 80% were seen once. The sample was peripheral blood. The receptors derive from a human donor in a cohort sampled during active COVID-19. Both conserved end residues are part of each CDR3. A D gene is named only where the DNA matches it firmly.

CDR3 protein: CASILFTNEKLFF
CDR3 DNA: TGTGCCAGCATACTGTTTACTAATGAAAAACTGTTTTTT
J gene: TRBJ1-4
D gene: NA
V gene: TRBV27

CDR3 protein: CASSGGRDRDYEQYF
CDR3 DNA: TGCGCCAGCAGCGGAGGACGGGACAGAGACTACGAGCAGTACTTC
J gene: TRBJ2-7
D gene: TRBD1
V gene: TRBV4-3

CDR3 protein: CASSTSGRFTGELFF
CDR3 DNA: TGTGCCAGCAGTACAAGCGGGAGATTCACCGGGGAGCTGTTTTTT
J gene: TRBJ2-2
D gene: TRBD2
V gene: TRBV27

CDR3 protein: CASSAGVTGELFF
CDR3 DNA: TGTGCCAGCAGCGCCGGGGTCACCGGGGAGCTGTTTTTT
J gene: TRBJ2-2
D gene: NA
V gene: TRBV7-2

CDR3 protein: CSVEQGPSSYNEQFF
CDR3 DNA: TGCAGCGTTGAGCAGGGCCCGAGCTCCTACAATGAGCAGTTCTTC
J gene: TRBJ2-1
D gene: NA
V gene: TRBV29-1

CDR3 protein: CSVVSSVGSYEQYF
CDR3 DNA: TGCAGCGTTGTATCTAGCGTGGGGTCCTACGAGCAGTACTTC
J gene: TRBJ2-7
D gene: NA
V gene: TRBV29-1

CDR3 protein: CASSSGTSGYEQYF
CDR3 DNA: TGCGCCAGCAGCTCCGGGACTAGCGGTTACGAGCAGTACTTC
J gene: TRBJ2-7
D gene: TRBD2
V gene: TRBV5-1

CDR3 protein: CASSAGQGSYNEQFF
CDR3 DNA: TGTGCCAGCAGCGCTGGACAGGGTTCCTACAATGAGCAGTTCTTC
J gene: TRBJ2-1
D gene: TRBD1
V gene: TRBV7-2

CDR3 protein: CASSYDRGGSPLHF
CDR3 DNA: TGTGCCAGCAGTTACGACAGGGGTGGTTCACCCCTCCACTTT
J gene: TRBJ1-6
D gene: TRBD1
V gene: TRBV6-5

CDR3 protein: CASSPRREPYNEQFF
CDR3 DNA: TGTGCCAGCAGCCCTCGACGGGAGCCCTACAATGAGCAGTTCTTC
J gene: TRBJ2-1
D gene: NA
V gene: TRBV9